Listed below are T cell receptor beta chains from one sample, sequenced in a study of patients and donors after allogeneic stem cell transplantation. TCRdb reprocessed the RT-PCR reads with MiXCR, giving one entry per CDR3 protein. The repertoire holds about 200,000 distinct CDR3 sequences, around two fifths seen once, with approximately 32% in the top ten. Sequenced: blood, either unsorted or a sorted T cell fraction (not recorded which). Receptors originate from a human donor who was either an allogeneic HSCT recipient or a stem cell or donor lymphocyte infusion donor (not recorded which). It is not recorded whose cells these are; they may come from a transplant donor. The CDR3 runs from the conserved cysteine through the conserved F or W. The D gene is left open where the match is weak. Expanded clones get a size class; other rows say once, few or many, or leave the size out.

v_gene	j_gene	d_gene	abundance	CDR3nt	CDR3aa
TRBV7-9	TRBJ2-5	TRBD2	-	TGTGCCAGCACGCCGACCGGGACTAGAGAAGAGACCCAGTACTTC	CASTPTGTREETQYF
TRBV5-1	TRBJ1-2	-	-	TGCGCCAGCGACCCTGGGGGCCCGTCGGGCTATGGCTACACCTTC	CASDPGGPSGYGYTF
TRBV6-2/TRBV6-3	TRBJ2-2	-	-	TGTGCCAGCAGTTACTTTTGGGGTAACACCGGGGAGCTGTTTTTT	CASSYFWGNTGELFF
TRBV25-1	TRBJ2-5	-	-	TGTGCCAGCAGTGGTTTCTACGCCCAAGAGACCCAGTACTTC	CASSGFYAQETQYF
TRBV12-3/TRBV12-4	TRBJ1-5	-	-	TGTGCCAGCACCTATCAGGAGCCCTATAGCAATCAGCCCCAGCATTTT	CASTYQEPYSNQPQHF
TRBV11-2	TRBJ2-1	TRBD2	few	TGTGCCAGCAGCGCTAGCGGAGGCTCCTACAATGAGCAGTTCTTC	CASSASGGSYNEQFF
TRBV5-1	TRBJ1-1	TRBD1	once	TGCGCCAGCAGCTACGGGACAGGGGCAGAAGCTTTCTTT	CASSYGTGAEAFF
TRBV7-9	TRBJ1-5	-	-	TGTGCCAGCAGCTTAGGGGGATTGAGCCAGCCCAGGAGCAATCAGCCCCAGCATTTT	CASSLGGLSQPRSNQPQHF
TRBV24-1	TRBJ2-3	TRBD1	-	TGTGCCACCAGTGAAGTAGGGGGCCGGACAGATACGCAGTATTTT	CATSEVGGRTDTQYF
TRBV7-2	TRBJ2-2	-	few	TGTGCCAGCACCCTGGGGAGTCGGACCGGGGAGCTGTTTTTT	CASTLGSRTGELFF
TRBV7-9	TRBJ2-7	-	-	TGTGCCAGCAGCTCCTTTATCTACGAGCAGTACTTC	CASSSFIYEQYF
TRBV7-2	TRBJ2-3	TRBD2	-	TGTGCCAGCAGCTTCGGGACTAGCGGAACGCAGTATTTT	CASSFGTSGTQYF
TRBV28	TRBJ1-3	-	-	TGTGCCAGCAGTTTAGTGAGGGGGGACACCATATATTTT	CASSLVRGDTIYF
TRBV27	TRBJ1-1	-	-	TGTGCCAGCAGTTTTTTTCAAGGCACTGAAGCTTTCTTT	CASSFFQGTEAFF
TRBV7-9	TRBJ1-5	-	-	TGTGCCAGCAGCTTATCTTCAGGAGACAATCAGCCCCAGCATTTT	CASSLSSGDNQPQHF
TRBV5-6	TRBJ1-1	TRBD1	many	TGTGCCAGCAGCAGGACAGGGGATACTGAAGCTTTCTTT	CASSRTGDTEAFF
TRBV15	TRBJ1-2	TRBD1	few	TGTGCCACCAGCAGAGATAAAGGGGGCAGCTATGGCTACACCTTC	CATSRDKGGSYGYTF